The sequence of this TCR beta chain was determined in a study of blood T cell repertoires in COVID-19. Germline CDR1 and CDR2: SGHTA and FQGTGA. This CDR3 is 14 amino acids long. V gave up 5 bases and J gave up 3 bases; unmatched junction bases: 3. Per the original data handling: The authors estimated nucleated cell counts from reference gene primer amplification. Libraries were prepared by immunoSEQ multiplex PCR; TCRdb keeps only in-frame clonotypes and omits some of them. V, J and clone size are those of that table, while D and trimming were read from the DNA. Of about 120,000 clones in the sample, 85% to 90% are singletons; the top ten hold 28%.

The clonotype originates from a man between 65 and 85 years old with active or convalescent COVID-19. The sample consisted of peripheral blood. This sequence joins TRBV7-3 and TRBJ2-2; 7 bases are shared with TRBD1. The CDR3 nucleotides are TGTGCCAGCAGCCCCGGGACAGACACCGGGGAGCTGTTTTTT. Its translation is CASSPGTDTGELFF.